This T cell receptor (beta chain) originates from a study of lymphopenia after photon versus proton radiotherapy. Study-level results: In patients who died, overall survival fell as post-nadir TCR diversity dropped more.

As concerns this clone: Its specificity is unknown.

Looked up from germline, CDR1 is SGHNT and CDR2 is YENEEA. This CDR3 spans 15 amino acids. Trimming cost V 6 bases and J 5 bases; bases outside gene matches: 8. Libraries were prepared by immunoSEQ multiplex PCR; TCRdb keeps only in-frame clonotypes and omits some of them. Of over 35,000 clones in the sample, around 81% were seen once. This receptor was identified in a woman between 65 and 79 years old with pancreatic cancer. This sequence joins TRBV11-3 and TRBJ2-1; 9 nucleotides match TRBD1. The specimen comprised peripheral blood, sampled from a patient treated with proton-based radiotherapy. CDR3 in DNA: TGTGCCAGCAGGTCGCCGGGACAGGGCAACAATGAGCAGTTCTTC. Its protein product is CASRSPGQGNNEQFF.